This TCR beta chain was obtained from a study of shared clonotypes between healthy human individuals. Germline-derived CDR1 and CDR2 are MDHEN and SYDVKM. Trimming removed 8 bases from V and 4 bases from J, with 10 bases in between. The CDR3 is 12 amino acids. Comment on this clone: Its antigen is unidentified.

Study results and caveats: Memory subsets generally showed lower estimated richness than naive subsets. Some clonotypes were shared by all four sorted-subset donors, while others were not shared. The non-shared ones had lower generation probabilities than the shared ones.

The table came from immunoSEQ multiplex PCR; TCRdb's copy has only in-frame clones and leaves some out. Of about 600,000 clones in the sample, around 97% were seen once. This receptor was obtained from a woman in her 30s in good health. The V and J genes are TRBV28 and TRBJ2-3, with no clear D. The sample taken for sequencing was naive CD4+ T cells sorted from blood. The subset is: CD45RA+ positively selected. CDR3 loop: CASASSSDTQYF. The CDR3 DNA reads TGTGCCAGCGCCAGCAGTTCAGATACGCAGTATTTT.